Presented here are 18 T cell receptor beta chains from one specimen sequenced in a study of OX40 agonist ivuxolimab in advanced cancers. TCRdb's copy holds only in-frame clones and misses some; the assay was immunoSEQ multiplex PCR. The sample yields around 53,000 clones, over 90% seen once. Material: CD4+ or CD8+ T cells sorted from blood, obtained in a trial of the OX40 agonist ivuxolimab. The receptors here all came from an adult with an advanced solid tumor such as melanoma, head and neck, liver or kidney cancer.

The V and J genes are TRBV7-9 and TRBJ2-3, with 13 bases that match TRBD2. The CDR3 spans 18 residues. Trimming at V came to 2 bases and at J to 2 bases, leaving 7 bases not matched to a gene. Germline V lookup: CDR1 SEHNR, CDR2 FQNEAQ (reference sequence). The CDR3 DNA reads TGTGCCAGCAGCTTAATTCGCGGACTAGCGGGGGACACAGATACGCAGTATTTT. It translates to CASSLIRGLAGDTDTQYF.

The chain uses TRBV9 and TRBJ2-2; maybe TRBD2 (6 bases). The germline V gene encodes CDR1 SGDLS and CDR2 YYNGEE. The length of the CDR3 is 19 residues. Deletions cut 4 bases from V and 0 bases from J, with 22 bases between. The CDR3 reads CASSTRNMLAQTNTGELFF. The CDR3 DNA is TGTGCCAGCAGCACCCGGAACATGCTAGCGCAAACGAACACCGGGGAGCTGTTTTTT.

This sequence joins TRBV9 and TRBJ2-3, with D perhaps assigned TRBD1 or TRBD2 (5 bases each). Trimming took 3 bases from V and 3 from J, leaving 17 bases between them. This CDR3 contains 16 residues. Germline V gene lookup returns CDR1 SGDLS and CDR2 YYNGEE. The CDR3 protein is CASSASRGARTDTQYF. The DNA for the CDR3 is TGTGCCAGCAGCGCATCCCGAGGGGCGCGGACAGATACGCAGTATTTT.

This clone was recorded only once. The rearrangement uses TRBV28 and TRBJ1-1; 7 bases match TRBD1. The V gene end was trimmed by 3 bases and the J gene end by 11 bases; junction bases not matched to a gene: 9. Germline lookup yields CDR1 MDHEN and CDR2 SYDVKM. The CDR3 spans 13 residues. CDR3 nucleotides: TGTGCCAGCAGTTTCGGGGGGACAGTCGACGCTTTCTTT. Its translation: CASSFGGTVDAFF.

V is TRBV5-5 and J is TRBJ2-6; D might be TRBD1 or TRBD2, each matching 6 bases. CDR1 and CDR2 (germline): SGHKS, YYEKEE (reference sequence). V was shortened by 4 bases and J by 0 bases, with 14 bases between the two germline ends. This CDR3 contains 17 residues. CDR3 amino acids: CASSPGGRLSGANVLTF. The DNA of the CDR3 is TGTGCCAGCAGCCCTGGGGGGCGGCTCTCTGGGGCCAACGTCCTGACTTTC. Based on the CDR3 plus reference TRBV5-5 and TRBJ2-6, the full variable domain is DAGVTQSPTHLIKTRGQQVTLRCSPISGHKSVSWYQQVLGQGPQFIFQYYEKEERGRGNFPDRFSARQFPNYSSELNVNALLLGDSALYLCASSPGGRLSGANVLTFGAGSRLTVL.

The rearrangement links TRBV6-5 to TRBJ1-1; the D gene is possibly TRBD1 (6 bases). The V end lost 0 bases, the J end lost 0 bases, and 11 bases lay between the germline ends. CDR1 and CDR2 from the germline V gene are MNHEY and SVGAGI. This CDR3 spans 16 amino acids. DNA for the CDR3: TGTGCCAGCAGTTACTCGATCGGGGGCATGAACACTGAAGCTTTCTTT. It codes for CASSYSIGGMNTEAFF.

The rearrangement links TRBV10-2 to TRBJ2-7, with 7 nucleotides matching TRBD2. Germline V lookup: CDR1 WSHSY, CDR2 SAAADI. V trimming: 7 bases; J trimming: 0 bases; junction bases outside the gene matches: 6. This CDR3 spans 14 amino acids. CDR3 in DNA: TGCGCCAGCACCGAGACTAGCCCCTCCTACGAGCAGTACTTC. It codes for CASTETSPSYEQYF.

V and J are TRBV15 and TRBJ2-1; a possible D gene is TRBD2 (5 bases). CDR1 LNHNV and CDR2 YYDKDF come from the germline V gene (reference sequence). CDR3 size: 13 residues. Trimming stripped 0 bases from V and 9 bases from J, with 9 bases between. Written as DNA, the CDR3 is TGTGCCACCAGCAGAGATCGGAGCGGTGAGCAGTTCTTC. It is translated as CATSRDRSGEQFF.

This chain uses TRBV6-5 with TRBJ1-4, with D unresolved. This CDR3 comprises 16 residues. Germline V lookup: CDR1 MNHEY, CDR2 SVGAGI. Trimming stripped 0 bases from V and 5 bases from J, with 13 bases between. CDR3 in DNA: TGTGCCAGCAGTTACTCGATAGGAGATTACAATGAAAAACTGTTTTTT. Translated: CASSYSIGDYNEKLFF.

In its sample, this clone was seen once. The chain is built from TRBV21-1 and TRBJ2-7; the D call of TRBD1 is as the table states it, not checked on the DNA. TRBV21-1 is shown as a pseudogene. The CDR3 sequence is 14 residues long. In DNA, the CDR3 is TGTGCCAGCAGCGGCCGACAGATAAGCTACGAGCAGTACTTC. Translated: CASSGRQISYEQYF.

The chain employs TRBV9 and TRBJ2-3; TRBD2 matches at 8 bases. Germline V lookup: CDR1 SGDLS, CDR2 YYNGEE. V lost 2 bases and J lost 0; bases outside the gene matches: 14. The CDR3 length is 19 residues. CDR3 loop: CASSVPLAGPAISTDTQYF. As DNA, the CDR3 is TGTGCCAGCAGCGTCCCGCTAGCGGGTCCTGCTATTAGCACAGATACGCAGTATTTT.

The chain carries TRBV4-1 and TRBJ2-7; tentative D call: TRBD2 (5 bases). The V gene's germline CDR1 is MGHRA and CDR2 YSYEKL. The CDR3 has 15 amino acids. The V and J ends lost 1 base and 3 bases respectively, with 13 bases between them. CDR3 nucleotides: TGCGCCAGCAGCCAAGCCGCGGGTGCGGGCTACGAGCAGTACTTC. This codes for CASSQAAGAGYEQYF.

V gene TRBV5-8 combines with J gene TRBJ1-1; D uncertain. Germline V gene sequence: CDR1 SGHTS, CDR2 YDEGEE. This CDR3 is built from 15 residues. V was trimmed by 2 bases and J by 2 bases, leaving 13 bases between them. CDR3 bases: TGTGCCAGCAGCTTTTTATCGCGGGCCAACACTGAAGCTTTCTTT. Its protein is CASSFLSRANTEAFF. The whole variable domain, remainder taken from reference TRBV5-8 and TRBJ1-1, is EAGVTQSPTHLIKTRGQQATLRCSPISGHTSVYWYQQALGLGLQFLLWYDEGEERNRGNFPPRFSGRQFPNYSSELNVNALELEDSALYLCASSFLSRANTEAFFGQGTRLTVV.

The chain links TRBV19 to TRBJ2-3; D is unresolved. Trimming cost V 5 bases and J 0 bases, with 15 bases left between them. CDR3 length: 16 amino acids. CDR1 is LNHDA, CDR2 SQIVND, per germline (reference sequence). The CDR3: CASSPEWQPSTDTQYF. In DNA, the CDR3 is TGTGCCAGTAGTCCCGAGTGGCAGCCTAGCACAGATACGCAGTATTTT.

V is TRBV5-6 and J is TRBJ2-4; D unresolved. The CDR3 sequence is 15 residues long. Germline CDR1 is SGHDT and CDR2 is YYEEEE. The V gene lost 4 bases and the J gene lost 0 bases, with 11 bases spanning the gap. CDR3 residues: CASSGPALAKNIQYF. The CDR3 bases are TGTGCCAGCAGCGGACCGGCACTAGCCAAAAACATTCAGTACTTC.

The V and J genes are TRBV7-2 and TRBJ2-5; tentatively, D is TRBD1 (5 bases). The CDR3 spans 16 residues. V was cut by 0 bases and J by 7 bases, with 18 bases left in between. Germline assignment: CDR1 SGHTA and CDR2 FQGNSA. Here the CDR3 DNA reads TGTGCCAGCAGCTTAGCGATAGGCGACAGATCGGCGACCCAGTACTTC. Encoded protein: CASSLAIGDRSATQYF.

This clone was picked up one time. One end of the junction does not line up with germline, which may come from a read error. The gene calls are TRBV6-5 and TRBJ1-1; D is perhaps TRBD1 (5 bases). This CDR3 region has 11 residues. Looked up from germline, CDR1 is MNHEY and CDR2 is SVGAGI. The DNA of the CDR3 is TGTGCCTGCAGGGAGAACACTGAAGCTTTCTTT. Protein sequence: CACRENTEAFF.

The CDR3 loop is CASSPPTSGSPNEQFF. The CDR3 bases are TGTGCCAGCAGCCCCCCGACTAGCGGGAGCCCCAATGAGCAGTTCTTC. The chain recombines TRBV7-9 with TRBJ2-1; 12 bases are shared with TRBD2. The CDR3 runs 16 residues. The V gene end was trimmed by 5 bases and the J gene end by 6 bases; junction bases not matched to a gene: 8. Germline V lookup: CDR1 SEHNR, CDR2 FQNEAQ (reference sequence). Combining the CDR3 with reference TRBV7-9 and TRBJ2-1 gives the whole variable domain DTGVSQNPRHKITKRGQNVTFRCDPISEHNRLYWYRQTLGQGPEFLTYFQNEAQLEKSRLLSDRFSAERPKGSFSTLEIQRTEQGDSAMYLCASSPPTSGSPNEQFFGPGTRLTVL.